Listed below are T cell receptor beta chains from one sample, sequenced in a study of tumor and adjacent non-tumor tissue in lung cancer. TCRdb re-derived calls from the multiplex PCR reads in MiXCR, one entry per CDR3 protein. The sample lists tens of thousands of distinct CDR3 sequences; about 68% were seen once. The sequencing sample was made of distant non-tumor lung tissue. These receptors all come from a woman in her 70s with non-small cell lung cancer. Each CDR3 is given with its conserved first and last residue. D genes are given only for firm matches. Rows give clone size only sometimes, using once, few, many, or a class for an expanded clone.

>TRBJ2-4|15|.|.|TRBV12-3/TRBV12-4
CAGSLVVGGGNIQYF
TGTGCCGGTAGTTTAGTCGTCGGGGGTGGAAACATTCAGTACTTC
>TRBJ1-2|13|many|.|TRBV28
CASKQGTNYGYTF
TGTGCCAGTAAGCAGGGGACTAACTATGGCTACACCTTC
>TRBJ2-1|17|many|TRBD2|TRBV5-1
CASSLIPPGLEADEQFF
TGCGCCAGCAGCTTGATACCTCCGGGACTAGAAGCGGATGAGCAGTTCTTC
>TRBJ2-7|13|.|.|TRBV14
CASSLAQGFEQYF
TGTGCCAGCAGTCTTGCCCAGGGCTTCGAGCAGTACTTC
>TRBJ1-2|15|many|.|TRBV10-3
CAISGAGVRDYGYTF
TGTGCCATCAGCGGCGCAGGGGTACGTGACTATGGCTACACCTTC
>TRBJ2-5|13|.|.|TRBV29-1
CRVDPGAGETQYF
TGTAGGGTTGACCCAGGGGCGGGGGAGACCCAGTACTTC
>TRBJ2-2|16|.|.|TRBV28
CASSTRDGHDTGGLFF
TGTGCCAGCAGTACCCGGGATGGGCATGACACCGGGGGGCTGTTTTTT
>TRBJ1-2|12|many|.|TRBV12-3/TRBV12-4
CASTPVTGKYTF
TGTGCCAGCACCCCAGTCACAGGGAAATACACCTTC
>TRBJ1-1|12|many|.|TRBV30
CAWTRGAAEAFF
TGTGCCTGGACGAGGGGGGCCGCTGAAGCTTTCTTT
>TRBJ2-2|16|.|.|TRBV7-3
CASSLRRQMNTGELFF
TGTGCCAGCAGCTTAAGGCGGCAGATGAACACCGGGGAGCTGTTTTTT
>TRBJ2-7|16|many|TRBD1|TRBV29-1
CSVVTGVYVSSYEQYF
TGCAGCGTAGTGACAGGGGTTTATGTTTCGTCCTACGAGCAGTACTTC
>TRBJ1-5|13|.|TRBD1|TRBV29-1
CSARGQVRSAPAF
TGCAGCGCGAGGGGACAGGTCCGATCAGCCCCAGCATTT
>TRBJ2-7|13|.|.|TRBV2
CTSRTAGFYEQYF
TGTACCAGCAGGACAGCCGGTTTTTACGAGCAGTACTTC
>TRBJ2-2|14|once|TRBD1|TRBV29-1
CSVGTGGSTGVLFF
TGCAGCGTAGGGACAGGGGGTTCCACGGGGGTGCTCTTTTTT
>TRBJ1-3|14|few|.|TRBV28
CASSRQVSGNTIYF
TGTGCCAGCAGCCGACAGGTCTCTGGAAACACCATATATTTT
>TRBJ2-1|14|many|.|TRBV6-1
CASRDIHRYNEQFF
TGTGCCAGCAGAGATATACACCGATACAATGAGCAGTTCTTC
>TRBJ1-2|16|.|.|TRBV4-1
CASSQVLAVQNYGYTF
TGCGCCAGCAGCCAAGTTCTTGCAGTGCAGAACTATGGCTACACCTTC
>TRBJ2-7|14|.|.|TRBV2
CASILGASSYEQYF
TGTGCCAGCATCCTGGGGGCGAGCTCCTACGAGCAGTACTTC
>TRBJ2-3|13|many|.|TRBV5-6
CASSPGPVDTQYF
TGTGCCAGCAGCCCTGGCCCGGTCGATACGCAGTATTTT
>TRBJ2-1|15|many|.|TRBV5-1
CASSLGQSSYNEQFF
TGCGCCAGCAGCTTGGGGCAAAGCTCCTACAATGAGCAGTTCTTC
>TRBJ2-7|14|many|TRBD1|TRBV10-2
CASSIDRGGYEQYF
TGCGCCAGCAGTATCGACAGGGGGGGCTACGAGCAGTACTTC
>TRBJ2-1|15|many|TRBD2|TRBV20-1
CSARDGAGATNEQFF
TGCAGTGCTAGAGATGGGGCGGGAGCTACGAATGAGCAGTTCTTC
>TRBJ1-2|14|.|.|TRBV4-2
CASSPYEGDYGYTF
TGTGCCAGTAGCCCCTATGAGGGGGACTATGGCTACACCTTC
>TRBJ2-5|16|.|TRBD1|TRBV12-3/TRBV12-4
CASSYTPDRSQETQYF
TGTGCCAGCAGTTATACGCCGGACAGGAGCCAAGAGACCCAGTACTTC
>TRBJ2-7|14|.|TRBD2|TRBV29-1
CSARLSGGRYEQYF
TGCAGCGCACGCCTATCGGGAGGCCGTTACGAGCAGTACTTC
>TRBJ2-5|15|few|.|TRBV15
CATSRDIRLSKTQYF
TGTGCCACCAGCAGAGATATTCGCCTGTCGAAGACCCAGTACTTC
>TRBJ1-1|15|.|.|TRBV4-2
CASSQDSVTSTEAFF
TGTGCCAGCAGCCAGGACAGTGTCACGAGCACTGAAGCTTTCTTT
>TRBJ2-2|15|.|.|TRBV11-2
CASSIPATNTGGLFF
TGTGCCAGCAGCATACCGGCTACGAACACCGGGGGGCTGTTTTTT
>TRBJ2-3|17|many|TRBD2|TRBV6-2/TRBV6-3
CASSYATSGTSTDTQYF
TGTGCCAGCAGTTACGCCACTAGCGGGACTAGCACAGATACGCAGTATTTT
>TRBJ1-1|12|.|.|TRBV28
CASSIMNTEVFF
TGTGCCAGCAGTATAATGAACACTGAAGTTTTCTTT
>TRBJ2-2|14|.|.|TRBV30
CAWSVKHKTGELFF
TGTGCCTGGAGTGTAAAACATAAAACCGGGGAGCTGTTTTTT
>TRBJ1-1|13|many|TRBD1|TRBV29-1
CSAQTGGDTEAFF
TGCAGCGCCCAGACAGGGGGTGACACTGAAGCTTTCTTT
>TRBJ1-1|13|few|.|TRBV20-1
CSAPRTGRTEAFF
TGCAGTGCTCCTAGGACGGGGCGAACTGAAGCTTTCTTT
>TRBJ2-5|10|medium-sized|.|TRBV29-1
CSVHQETQYF
TGCAGCGTGCACCAAGAGACCCAGTACTTC
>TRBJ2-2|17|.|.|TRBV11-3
CASSPHQLSSNTGELFF
TGTGCCAGCAGCCCCCATCAATTGTCATCGAACACCGGAGAGCTGTTTTTT
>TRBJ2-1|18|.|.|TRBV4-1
CARSQDLELAAIHNEQFF
TGCGCCAGAAGCCAAGATCTAGAGCTAGCAGCGATTCACAATGAGCAATTCTTC
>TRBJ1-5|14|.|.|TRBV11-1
CASSLDGGADTQHF
TGTGCCAGCAGCTTGGACGGGGGGGCAGATACGCAGCATTTT
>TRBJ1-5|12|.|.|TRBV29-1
CSVGHDNQPQHF
TGCAGTGTGGGACATGACAATCAGCCCCAGCATTTT
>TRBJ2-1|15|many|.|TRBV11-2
CASSKGAGQYNEQFF
TGTGCCAGCAGCAAAGGGGCGGGACAGTACAATGAGCAGTTCTTC
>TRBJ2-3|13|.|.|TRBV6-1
CASSDRSNQHQYF
TGTGCCAGCAGTGATCGCAGTAATCAGCACCAGTATTTT
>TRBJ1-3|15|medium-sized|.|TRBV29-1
CSVGRVGGSGNTIYF
TGCAGCGTTGGTCGAGTCGGGGGCTCTGGAAACACCATATATTTT
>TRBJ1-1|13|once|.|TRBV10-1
CASSAIWGTEAFF
TGCGCCAGCAGTGCCATCTGGGGAACTGAAGCTTTCTTT
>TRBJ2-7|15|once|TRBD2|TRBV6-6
CASSKTSGSSYDQYF
TGTGCCAGCAGCAAGACTAGCGGGAGCAGCTACGACCAGTACTTC
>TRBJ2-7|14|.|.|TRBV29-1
CSVEGWAVTYEQYF
TGCAGCGTTGAAGGGTGGGCAGTAACCTATGAGCAGTACTTC
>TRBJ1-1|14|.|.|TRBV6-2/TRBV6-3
CASIGTFRGTEAFF
TGTGCCAGCATAGGGACATTCAGAGGGACTGAAGCTTTCTTT
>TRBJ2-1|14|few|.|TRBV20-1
CSGVGGPSPNEQFF
TGCAGTGGCGTGGGGGGACCCTCCCCCAATGAGCAGTTCTTC
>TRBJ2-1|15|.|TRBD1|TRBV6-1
CASSPWTGDRNEQFF
TGTGCCAGCAGTCCCTGGACAGGGGACCGTAATGAGCAGTTCTTC